Below are 17 T cell receptor beta chains sequenced from a single sample in a study of identical twins. TCRdb fed the 5' RACE reads into MiXCR, producing one record per CDR3 protein. In the table there are around 1.7 million distinct CDR3 sequences, around 29% of which are singletons. Sequencing was performed on cord blood. These receptors were taken from a newborn girl in good health.

This chain joins TRBV20-1 and TRBJ1-1, with 11 bases lining up with TRBD1. Germline V lookup: CDR1 DFQATT, CDR2 SNEGSKA (reference sequence). CDR3 length: 14 residues. V lost 0 bases, J lost 4 bases, and 1 base stayed unmatched. The CDR3 here is CSARDGTGGTEAFF. The CDR3, as DNA: TGCAGTGCTAGAGATGGGACAGGGGGCACTGAAGCTTTCTTT.

J is TRBJ1-2 and V is TRBV6-1; no reliable D call. Germline CDR1 and CDR2: MNHNS and SASEGT. The CDR3 is made up of 15 amino acids. Trimming removed 3 bases at V and 4 bases at J, with 15 bases between. The CDR3 is CASSEDRTALYGYTF. CDR3 DNA: TGTGCCAGCAGTGAGGATCGGACGGCACTCTATGGCTACACCTTC.

As for this clonotype: A junction boundary mismatches the germline segment, possibly from a read error. V gene TRBV10-3 combines with J gene TRBJ1-2; D is undetermined. This CDR3 contains 16 residues. Germline loops: CDR1 ENHRY, CDR2 SYGVKD. The CDR3 bases are TGTGCCATCAGTGAGTCCACAGCTCCTACCCTGTATGGCCACACCTTC. Its protein is CAISESTAPTLYGHTF.

In this sample, this clonotype turned up a few times. The chain has TRBV21-1 and TRBJ2-1; the table's D call of TRBD2 was not tested on the DNA. TRBV21-1 is recorded as a pseudogene. There are 12 residues in the CDR3. CDR3 in amino acids: CASISFSSGRFF. The CDR3 DNA follows: TGTGCCAGCATATCCTTCTCGAGCGGACGGTTCTTC.

This clonotype was seen a handful of times. The rearrangement uses TRBV12-3 or TRBV12-4 and TRBJ1-2, with D perhaps matching TRBD1 (5 bases). The CDR3 runs to 13 residues. Trimming cost V 2 bases and J 8 bases, with 12 bases left between them. CDR3 bases: TGTGCCAGCAGTTTATCAGGGACGCAGGGCTACACCTTC. This encodes CASSLSGTQGYTF.

V gene TRBV20-1 combines with J gene TRBJ2-5; the D is unclear. Trimming pared 4 bases from V and 4 bases from J, leaving 7 bases between. The V gene's germline CDR1 is DFQATT and CDR2 SNEGSKA (reference sequence). This CDR3 is 11 amino acids long. For the CDR3, the DNA is TGCAGTGCTAAACTCCGAGAGACCCAGTACTTC. This translates into CSAKLRETQYF.

In regard to this clonotype: A much larger clone lies a single base off, so this may be a read error. V usage is TRBV7-2 and J usage is TRBJ2-1, with 8 bases identical to TRBD2. The CDR3 has 15 amino acids. The germline CDR1 and CDR2 sequences are SGHTA and FQGNSA. The CDR3 region has the DNA TGTGCCAGCAGCTTAGACAGCGGGAGTCGAAATGAGCAGTTATTC. Encoded protein: CASSLDSGSRNEQLF.

This clonotype was observed a few times. The V and J genes are TRBV4-2 and TRBJ2-2; D could derive from TRBD1 or TRBD2 (5 bases each). Trimming pared 4 bases from V and 6 bases from J, leaving 15 bases between. The germline V gene has CDR1 LGHNA and CDR2 YNFKEQ. The CDR3 runs to 15 residues. The CDR3 DNA reads as TGTGCCAGCAGCCCGATGGGGGACGTATCCGGGGAGCTGTTTTTT. This sequence encodes CASSPMGDVSGELFF.

The chain is built from TRBV7-7 and TRBJ2-2; weak D call: TRBD2 (6 bases). Germline CDR1 reads SSHAT; CDR2 reads FNYEAQ (reference sequence). Trimming took 8 bases from V and 3 from J, leaving 13 bases between them. CDR3 size: 14 residues. CDR3 coding DNA: TGTGCCAGCCGGGCGGGGTTTGACACCGGGGAGCTGTTTTTT. As protein: CASRAGFDTGELFF.

The CDR3 sequence: CASSQDATGLRGKDTQYF. DNA for the CDR3: TGTGCCAGCAGCCAAGATGCGACCGGACTTAGGGGTAAAGATACGCAGTATTTT. J is TRBJ2-3 and V is TRBV3-1, with D perhaps matching TRBD1 or TRBD2 (5 bases each). CDR3 length: 18 amino acids. V lost 0 bases and J lost 5, with 21 bases in between. Per germline, CDR1 LGHDT and CDR2 YNNKEL (reference sequence).

This clonotype was counted only a few times. V usage is TRBV3-1 and J usage is TRBJ2-3, with TRBD2 matching 13 bases. Trimming cost V 1 base and J 3 bases; bases outside gene matches: 7. The CDR3 totals 18 residues. Germline CDR1 is LGHDT and CDR2 is YNNKEL (reference sequence). Here the CDR3 DNA reads TGTGCCAGCAGCCAAGTAAGGACTAGCGGGAGTTGGACAGATACGCAGTATTTT. Translating it yields CASSQVRTSGSWTDTQYF.

This clonotype was seen just once. The chain carries TRBV7-2 and TRBJ2-7; 9 bases agree with TRBD1. Germline-derived CDR1 and CDR2 are SGHTA and FQGNSA. After removal of 3 bases from V and 3 bases from J, the junction contained 15 bases not matched to a gene. This CDR3 has 18 residues. The CDR3: CASSFPGTGRAADYEQYF. CDR3 nucleotides: TGTGCCAGCAGCTTTCCCGGGACAGGGAGGGCCGCCGACTACGAGCAGTACTTC.

Comment on this clonotype: The junction departs from germline at one end; a sequencing error may be responsible. CDR3 loop: CAGSPTQNQPQHF. DNA of the CDR3: TGTGCCGGCAGCCCGACACAAAATCAGCCCCAGCATTTT. This chain joins TRBV6-5 and TRBJ1-5; the D is unclear. The V gene's germline CDR1 is MNHEY and CDR2 SVGAGI. The CDR3 covers 13 residues.

This clonotype appeared a few times. This sequence joins TRBV18 and TRBJ2-5; TRBD2 agrees at 7 bases. The V and J ends lost 2 bases and 1 base, in that order; junction bases with no gene match: 4. The CDR3 is 15 residues long. Germline lookup yields CDR1 KGHSH and CDR2 LQKENI. The CDR3, as DNA: TGTGCCAGCTCACCATATCTAGCGGCCCAAGAGACCCAGTACTTC. It is translated as CASSPYLAAQETQYF.

This clonotype was found a few times. A read error may produce the germline difference seen at one junction end. V usage is TRBV5-1 and J usage is TRBJ2-1, with 7 bases lining up with TRBD2. Per germline, CDR1 SGHRS and CDR2 YFSETQ. The CDR3 sequence is 15 residues long. CDR3 sequence: CASRLDTSAYNEQFF. The CDR3 bases are TGCGCCAGCAGATTGGACACTAGCGCTTACAATGAGCAGTTCTTC.

The rearrangement uses TRBV11-2 and TRBJ2-6; TRBD1 aligns across 8 bases. This CDR3 is built from 16 residues. Per germline, CDR1 SGHAT and CDR2 FQNNGV. Trimming took 3 bases from V and 5 from J; bases not matched to a gene: 6. CDR3 sequence: CASSLYRGSRANVLTF. The CDR3 nucleotides read TGTGCCAGCAGCTTGTACAGGGGGTCAAGGGCCAACGTCCTGACTTTC. The full variable domain, with the rest looked up from reference TRBV11-2 and TRBJ2-6, is EAGVAQSPRYKIIEKRQSVAFWCNPISGHATLYWYQQILGQGPKLLIQFQNNGVVDDSQLPKDRFSAERLKGVDSTLKIQPAKLEDSAVYLCASSLYRGSRANVLTFGAGSRLTVL.

V and J are TRBV6-5 and TRBJ2-2; 7 bases agree with TRBD1. Trimming cost V 7 bases and J 1 base; bases outside gene matches: 3. Germline values: CDR1 MNHEY, CDR2 SVGAGI. The CDR3 contains 14 residues. This CDR3 is CASKGQWNTGELFF. The CDR3 DNA reads as TGTGCCAGCAAGGGACAGTGGAACACCGGGGAGCTGTTTTTT.